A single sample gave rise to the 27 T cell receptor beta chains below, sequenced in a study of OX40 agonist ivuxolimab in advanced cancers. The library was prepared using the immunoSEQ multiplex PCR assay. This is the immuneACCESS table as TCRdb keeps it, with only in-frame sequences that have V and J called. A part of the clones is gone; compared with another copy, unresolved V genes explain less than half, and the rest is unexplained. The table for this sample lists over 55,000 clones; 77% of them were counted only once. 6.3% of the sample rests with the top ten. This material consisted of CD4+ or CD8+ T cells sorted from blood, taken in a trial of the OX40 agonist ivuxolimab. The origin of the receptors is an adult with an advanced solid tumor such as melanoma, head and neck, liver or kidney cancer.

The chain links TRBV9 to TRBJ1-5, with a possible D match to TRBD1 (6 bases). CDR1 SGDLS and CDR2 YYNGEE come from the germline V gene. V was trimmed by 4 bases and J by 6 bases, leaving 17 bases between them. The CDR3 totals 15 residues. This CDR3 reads CASSWGGGAGQPQHF. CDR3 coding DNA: TGTGCCAGCAGCTGGGGCGGGGGCGCGGGTCAGCCCCAGCATTTT.

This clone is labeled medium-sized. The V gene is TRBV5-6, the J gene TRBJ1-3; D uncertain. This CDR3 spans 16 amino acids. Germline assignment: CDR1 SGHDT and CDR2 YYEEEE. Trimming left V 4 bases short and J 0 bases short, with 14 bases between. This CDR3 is CASSDYRGTSGNTIYF. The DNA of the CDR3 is TGTGCCAGCAGCGACTACCGAGGAACCTCTGGAAACACCATATATTTT.

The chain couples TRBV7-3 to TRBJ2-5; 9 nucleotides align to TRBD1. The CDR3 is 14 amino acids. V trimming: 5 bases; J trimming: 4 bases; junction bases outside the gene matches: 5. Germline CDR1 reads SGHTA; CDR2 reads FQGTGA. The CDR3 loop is CASSISGQGETQYF. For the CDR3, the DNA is TGTGCCAGCAGCATTTCGGGACAGGGAGAGACCCAGTACTTC.

CDR3 sequence (DNA): TGTGCCAGCAGTCCTCGAAGACAGGGAGAGGTGTATAATTCACCCCTCCACTTT. Its protein is CASSPRRQGEVYNSPLHF. The chain uses TRBV27 and TRBJ1-6, with 7 bases matching TRBD1. Germline-derived CDR1 and CDR2 are MNHEY and SMNVEV (reference sequence). This CDR3 comprises 18 residues. V trimming: 5 bases; J trimming: 4 bases; junction bases outside the gene matches: 14.

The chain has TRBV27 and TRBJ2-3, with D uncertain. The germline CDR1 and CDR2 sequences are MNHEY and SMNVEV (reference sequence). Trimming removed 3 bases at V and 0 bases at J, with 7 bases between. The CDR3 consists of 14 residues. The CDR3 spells CASSLVRSTDTQYF. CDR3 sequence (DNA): TGTGCCAGCAGTTTGGTGAGGAGCACAGATACGCAGTATTTT.

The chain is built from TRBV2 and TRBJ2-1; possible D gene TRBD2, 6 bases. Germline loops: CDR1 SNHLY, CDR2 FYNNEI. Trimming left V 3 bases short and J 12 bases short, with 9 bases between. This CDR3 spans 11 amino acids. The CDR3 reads CASSDRTTQFF. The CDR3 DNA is TGTGCCAGCAGTGATAGGACTACGCAGTTCTTC.

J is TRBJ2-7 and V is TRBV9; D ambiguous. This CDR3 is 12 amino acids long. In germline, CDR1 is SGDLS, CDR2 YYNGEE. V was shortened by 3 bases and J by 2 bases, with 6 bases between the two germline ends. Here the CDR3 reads CASSARPYEQYF. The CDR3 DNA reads TGTGCCAGCAGCGCTCGACCCTACGAGCAGTACTTC.

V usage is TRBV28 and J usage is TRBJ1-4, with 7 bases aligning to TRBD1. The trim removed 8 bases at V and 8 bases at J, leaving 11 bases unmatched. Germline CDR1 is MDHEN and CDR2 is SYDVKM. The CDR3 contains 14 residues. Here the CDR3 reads CASYLTGRREKLFF. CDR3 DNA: TGTGCCAGCTACCTGACAGGGCGGCGGGAAAAACTGTTTTTT.

The CDR3 region is CASSVGFSGSSGNTIYF. CDR3 DNA sequence: TGTGCCAGCAGCGTTGGCTTTTCGGGTAGCTCTGGAAACACCATATATTTT. This chain uses TRBV5-4 with TRBJ1-3; D remains ambiguous. This CDR3 region has 17 residues. Trimming pared 4 bases from V and 0 bases from J, leaving 17 bases between. The germline CDR1 and CDR2 sequences are SGHNT and YYREEE (reference sequence).

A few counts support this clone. Written as DNA, the CDR3 is TGCGCCAGCAGCTTGGAGGGGGCCCCCTACAATGAGCAGTTCTTC. Amino acid sequence: CASSLEGAPYNEQFF. The chain uses TRBV5-1 and TRBJ2-1; 7 bases fit TRBD1. The trim removed 0 bases at V and 2 bases at J, leaving 2 bases unmatched. Per germline, CDR1 SGHRS and CDR2 YFSETQ. This CDR3 spans 15 amino acids.

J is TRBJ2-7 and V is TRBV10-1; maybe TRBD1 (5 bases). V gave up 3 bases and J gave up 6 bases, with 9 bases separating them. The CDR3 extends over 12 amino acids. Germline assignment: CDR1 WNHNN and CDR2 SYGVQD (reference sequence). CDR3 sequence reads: CASSEGVSEQYF. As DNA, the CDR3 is TGCGCCAGCAGTGAAGGGGTTAGCGAGCAGTACTTC.

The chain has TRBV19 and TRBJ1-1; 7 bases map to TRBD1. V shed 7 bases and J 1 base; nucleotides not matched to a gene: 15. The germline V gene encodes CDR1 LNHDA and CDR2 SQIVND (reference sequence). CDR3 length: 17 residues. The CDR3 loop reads CASTPGTAFSSNTEAFF. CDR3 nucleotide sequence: TGTGCCAGTACCCCCGGGACAGCTTTTTCCTCGAACACTGAAGCTTTCTTT.

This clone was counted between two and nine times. DNA of the CDR3: TGCGCCAGCAGTGAGTCGAACCCACGGGCTGAAGCTTTCTTT. Residues: CASSESNPRAEAFF. The chain combines TRBV10-1 with TRBJ1-1, with no clear D. This CDR3 is 14 amino acids long. V gave up 0 bases and J gave up 6 bases, with 11 bases separating them. Germline lookup yields CDR1 WNHNN and CDR2 SYGVQD (reference sequence).

CDR3 sequence: CASSPTRPGQGETQYF. The CDR3 DNA follows: TGTGCCAGCTCACCAACGCGGCCGGGACAGGGAGAGACCCAGTACTTC. This chain uses TRBV18 with TRBJ2-5; 9 bases are shared with TRBD1. CDR3 size: 16 residues. Germline CDR1 is KGHSH and CDR2 is LQKENI. With V trimmed by 2 bases and J by 4 bases, 8 bases remained unmatched.

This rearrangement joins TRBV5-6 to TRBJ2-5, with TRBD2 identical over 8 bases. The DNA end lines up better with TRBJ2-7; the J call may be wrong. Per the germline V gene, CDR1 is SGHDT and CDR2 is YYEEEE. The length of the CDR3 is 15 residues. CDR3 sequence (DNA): TGTGCCAGCAGCTTATGGGTAGCGGGAACCTACGAGCAGTACTTC. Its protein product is CASSLWVAGTYEQYF.

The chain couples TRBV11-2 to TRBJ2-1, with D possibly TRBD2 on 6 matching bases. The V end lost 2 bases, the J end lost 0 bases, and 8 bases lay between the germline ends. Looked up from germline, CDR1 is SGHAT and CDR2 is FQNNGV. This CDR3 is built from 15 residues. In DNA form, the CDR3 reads TGTGCCAGCAGCTTAAGGAGGGACTCCTACAATGAGCAGTTCTTC. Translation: CASSLRRDSYNEQFF.

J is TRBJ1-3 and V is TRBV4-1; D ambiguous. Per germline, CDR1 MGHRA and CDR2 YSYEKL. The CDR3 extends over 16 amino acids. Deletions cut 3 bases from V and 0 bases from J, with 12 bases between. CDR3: CASSQAPRSSGNTIYF. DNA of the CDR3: TGCGCCAGCAGCCAGGCCCCCCGGAGCTCTGGAAACACCATATATTTT.

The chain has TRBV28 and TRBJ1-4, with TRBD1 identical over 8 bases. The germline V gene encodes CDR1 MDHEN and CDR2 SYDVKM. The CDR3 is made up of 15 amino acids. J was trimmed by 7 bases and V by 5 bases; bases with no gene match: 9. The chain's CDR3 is CASSPQDRVFEKLFF. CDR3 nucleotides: TGTGCCAGCAGTCCCCAGGACAGGGTTTTTGAAAAACTGTTTTTT.

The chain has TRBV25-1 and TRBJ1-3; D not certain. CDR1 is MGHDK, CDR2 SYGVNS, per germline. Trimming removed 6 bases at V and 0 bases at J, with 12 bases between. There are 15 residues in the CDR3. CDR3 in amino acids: CASREPGFSGNTIYF. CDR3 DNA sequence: TGTGCCAGCAGGGAGCCGGGTTTCTCTGGAAACACCATATATTTT.

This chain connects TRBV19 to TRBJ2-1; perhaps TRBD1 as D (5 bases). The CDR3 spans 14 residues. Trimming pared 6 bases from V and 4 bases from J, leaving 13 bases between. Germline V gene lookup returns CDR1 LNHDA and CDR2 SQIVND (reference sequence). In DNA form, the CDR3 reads TGTGCCAGTAGACCCAGGGTGTTGTACAATGAGCAGTTCTTC. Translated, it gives CASRPRVLYNEQFF.

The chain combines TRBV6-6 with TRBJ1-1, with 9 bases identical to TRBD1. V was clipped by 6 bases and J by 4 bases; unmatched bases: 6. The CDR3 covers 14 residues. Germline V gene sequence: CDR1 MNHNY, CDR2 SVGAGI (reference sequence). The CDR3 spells CASRRQGDGTEAFF. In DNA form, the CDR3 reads TGTGCCAGCAGACGACAGGGGGACGGCACTGAAGCTTTCTTT.

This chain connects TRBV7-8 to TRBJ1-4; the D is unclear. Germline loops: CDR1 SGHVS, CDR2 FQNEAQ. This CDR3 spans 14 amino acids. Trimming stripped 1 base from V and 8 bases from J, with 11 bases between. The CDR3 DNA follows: TGTGCCAGCAGCTTAGGGGATGTCGGGGAAAAACTGTTTTTT. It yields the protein CASSLGDVGEKLFF.

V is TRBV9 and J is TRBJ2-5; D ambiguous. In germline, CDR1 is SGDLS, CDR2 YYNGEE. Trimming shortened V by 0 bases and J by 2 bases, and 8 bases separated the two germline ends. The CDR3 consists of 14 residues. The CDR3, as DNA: TGTGCCAGCAGCGTAGGGGCCAAGCAAGAGACCCAGTACTTC. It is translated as CASSVGAKQETQYF.

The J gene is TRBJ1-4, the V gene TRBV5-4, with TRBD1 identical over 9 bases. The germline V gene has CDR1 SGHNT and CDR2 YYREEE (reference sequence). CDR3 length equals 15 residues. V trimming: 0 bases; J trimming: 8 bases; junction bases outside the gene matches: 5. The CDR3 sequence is CASSLDRGHDEKLFF. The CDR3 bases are TGTGCCAGCAGCTTGGACAGGGGGCATGACGAAAAACTGTTTTTT. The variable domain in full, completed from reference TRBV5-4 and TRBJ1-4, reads ETGVTQSPTHLIKTRGQQVTLRCSSQSGHNTVSWYQQALGQGPQFIFQYYREEENGRGNFPPRFSGLQFPNYSSELNVNALELDDSALYLCASSLDRGHDEKLFFGSGTQLSVL.

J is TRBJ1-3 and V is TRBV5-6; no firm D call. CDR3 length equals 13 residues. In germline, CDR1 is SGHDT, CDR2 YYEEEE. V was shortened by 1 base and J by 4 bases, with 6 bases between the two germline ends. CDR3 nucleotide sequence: TGTGCCAGCAGCTTGAGGGCGGGAAACACCATATATTTT. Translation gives CASSLRAGNTIYF.

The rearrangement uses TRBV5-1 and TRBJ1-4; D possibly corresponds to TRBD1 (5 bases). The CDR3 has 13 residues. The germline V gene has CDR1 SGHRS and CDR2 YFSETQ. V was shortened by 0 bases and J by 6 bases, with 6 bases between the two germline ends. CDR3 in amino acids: CASSLEGHEKLFF. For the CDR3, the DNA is TGCGCCAGCAGCTTGGAGGGGCATGAAAAACTGTTTTTT.

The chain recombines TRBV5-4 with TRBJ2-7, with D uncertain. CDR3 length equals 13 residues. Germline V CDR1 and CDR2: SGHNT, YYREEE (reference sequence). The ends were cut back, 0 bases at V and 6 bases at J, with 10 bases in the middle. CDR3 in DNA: TGTGCCAGCAGCTTGGTAGGGTCCGGCGAGCAGTACTTC. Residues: CASSLVGSGEQYF.